The rows below give T cell receptor beta chains drawn from one sample of a study of cytomegalovirus exposure and HLA in healthy donors. Some clones are missing from TCRdb's copy, which holds only in-frame ones; the method was immunoSEQ multiplex PCR. Among some 120,000 clones listed, 17% were seen once. Sequencing input: PBMCs. The source of these receptors is a female donor in good health and CMV-seropositive. Each CDR3 is given with its conserved first and last residue. Each record gives: clone size, V gene, J gene, D gene, CDR3 protein, CDR3 DNA. The D gene is left open where the match is weak. The size of a clone is reported for some rows only, either as once, few or many, or as a class for expanded clones.

abundance: few; v_gene: TRBV30; j_gene: TRBJ1-3; d_gene: -; CDR3aa: CAWGTGFSGNTIYF; CDR3nt: TGTGCCTGGGGAACAGGATTCTCTGGAAACACCATATATTTT
abundance: few; v_gene: TRBV7-2; j_gene: TRBJ2-5; d_gene: -; CDR3aa: CASTRGGRETQYF; CDR3nt: TGTGCCAGCACCCGAGGAGGCCGGGAGACCCAGTACTTC
abundance: few; v_gene: TRBV11-2; j_gene: TRBJ1-5; d_gene: -; CDR3aa: CASSLTSSQPQHF; CDR3nt: TGTGCCAGCAGCTTAACTTCGAGTCAGCCCCAGCATTTT
abundance: -; v_gene: TRBV7-2; j_gene: TRBJ1-2; d_gene: -; CDR3aa: CASSLETGANYGYTF; CDR3nt: TGTGCCAGCAGCTTGGAGACAGGAGCTAACTATGGCTACACCTTC
abundance: few; v_gene: TRBV6-4; j_gene: TRBJ2-3; d_gene: TRBD2; CDR3aa: CASSGTSGDATDTQYF; CDR3nt: TGTGCCAGCAGTGGTACTAGCGGAGATGCCACAGATACGCAGTATTTT
abundance: few; v_gene: TRBV7-2; j_gene: TRBJ1-2; d_gene: -; CDR3aa: CASRIDGHNYGYTF; CDR3nt: TGTGCCAGCAGGATCGATGGCCACAACTATGGCTACACCTTC
abundance: -; v_gene: TRBV27; j_gene: TRBJ1-1; d_gene: TRBD1; CDR3aa: CAIGTGLNTEAFF; CDR3nt: TGTGCCATCGGGACAGGGCTGAACACTGAAGCTTTCTTT
abundance: few; v_gene: TRBV4-1; j_gene: TRBJ2-7; d_gene: -; CDR3aa: CASSQAPSGGYEQYF; CDR3nt: TGCGCCAGCAGCCAGGCCCCTTCAGGCGGGTACGAGCAGTACTTC
abundance: -; v_gene: TRBV14; j_gene: TRBJ2-6; d_gene: -; CDR3aa: CASSLNSGANVLTF; CDR3nt: TGTGCCAGCAGCCTCAACTCTGGGGCCAACGTCCTGACTTTC
abundance: -; v_gene: TRBV28; j_gene: TRBJ2-7; d_gene: -; CDR3aa: CASSPYNGGPSYEQYF; CDR3nt: TGTGCCAGCAGTCCTTACAACGGCGGCCCCTCCTACGAGCAGTACTTC
abundance: -; v_gene: TRBV7-6; j_gene: TRBJ2-5; d_gene: -; CDR3aa: CASSLTDPFRQETQYF; CDR3nt: TGTGCCAGCAGCTTAACTGATCCCTTTCGGCAAGAGACCCAGTACTTC
abundance: few; v_gene: TRBV7-2; j_gene: TRBJ1-2; d_gene: -; CDR3aa: CASSLGTASGYTF; CDR3nt: TGTGCCAGCAGCTTAGGGACAGCGAGTGGCTACACCTTC
abundance: -; v_gene: TRBV27; j_gene: TRBJ2-5; d_gene: -; CDR3aa: CASSSSRNRRETQYF; CDR3nt: TGTGCCAGCAGTTCGTCCCGGAACCGGAGGGAGACCCAGTACTTC
abundance: -; v_gene: TRBV5-4; j_gene: TRBJ2-7; d_gene: -; CDR3aa: CAFQQGPYEQYF; CDR3nt: TGTGCCTTCCAACAGGGTCCCTACGAGCAGTACTTC
abundance: few; v_gene: TRBV6-1; j_gene: TRBJ1-5; d_gene: -; CDR3aa: CASSEEWGVGNQPQHF; CDR3nt: TGTGCCAGCAGTGAAGAGTGGGGGGTAGGCAATCAGCCCCAGCATTTT
abundance: -; v_gene: TRBV4-3; j_gene: TRBJ2-1; d_gene: TRBD2; CDR3aa: CASSQSRTLADSYNEQFF; CDR3nt: TGCGCCAGCAGCCAAAGTCGAACACTAGCGGACTCTTACAATGAGCAGTTCTTC
abundance: few; v_gene: TRBV9; j_gene: TRBJ1-6; d_gene: -; CDR3aa: CASSAGSGDNSPLHF; CDR3nt: TGTGCCAGCAGCGCTGGGTCAGGGGATAATTCACCCCTCCACTTT
abundance: -; v_gene: TRBV5-8; j_gene: TRBJ1-5; d_gene: -; CDR3aa: CASSLGDYSNQPQHF; CDR3nt: TGTGCCAGCAGCTTAGGGGACTATAGCAATCAGCCCCAGCATTTT
abundance: few; v_gene: TRBV18; j_gene: TRBJ2-7; d_gene: TRBD1; CDR3aa: CASSPGQTGGVYEQYF; CDR3nt: TGTGCCAGCTCACCAGGACAGACAGGGGGCGTCTACGAGCAGTACTTC
abundance: -; v_gene: TRBV28; j_gene: TRBJ1-4; d_gene: -; CDR3aa: CASSLAAQPNEKLFF; CDR3nt: TGTGCCAGCAGTTTAGCGGCTCAACCTAATGAAAAACTGTTTTTT
abundance: -; v_gene: TRBV5-6; j_gene: TRBJ2-7; d_gene: -; CDR3aa: CASTRRGQRPSYEQYF; CDR3nt: TGTGCCAGCACCAGGAGAGGACAGCGACCTTCCTACGAGCAGTACTTC
abundance: -; v_gene: TRBV28; j_gene: TRBJ2-7; d_gene: TRBD2; CDR3aa: CASSLLQAGEGEQYF; CDR3nt: TGTGCCAGCAGTCTTCTACAAGCGGGAGAAGGAGAGCAGTACTTC
abundance: -; v_gene: TRBV30; j_gene: TRBJ2-1; d_gene: -; CDR3aa: CAWSSGAGVGDEQFF; CDR3nt: TGTGCCTGGAGTTCGGGGGCGGGAGTCGGGGATGAGCAGTTCTTC
abundance: -; v_gene: TRBV9; j_gene: TRBJ1-4; d_gene: TRBD1; CDR3aa: CASSVRDSQDEKLFF; CDR3nt: TGTGCCAGCAGCGTACGGGACAGTCAGGATGAAAAACTGTTTTTT
abundance: -; v_gene: TRBV12-5; j_gene: TRBJ2-5; d_gene: TRBD2; CDR3aa: CASWGGGKETQYF; CDR3nt: TGTGCTAGTTGGGGGGGTGGAAAAGAGACCCAGTACTTC
abundance: -; v_gene: TRBV10-3; j_gene: TRBJ1-1; d_gene: TRBD1; CDR3aa: CATEQGTDTEAFF; CDR3nt: TGTGCCACAGAACAGGGGACAGACACTGAAGCTTTCTTT
abundance: -; v_gene: TRBV9; j_gene: TRBJ2-5; d_gene: TRBD2; CDR3aa: CASSAMGLAGTIQETQYF; CDR3nt: TGTGCCAGCAGCGCTATGGGGCTAGCGGGGACAATTCAAGAGACCCAGTACTTC
abundance: few; v_gene: TRBV28; j_gene: TRBJ1-1; d_gene: -; CDR3aa: CASLSRVNTEAFF; CDR3nt: TGTGCCAGCCTATCTCGCGTGAACACTGAAGCTTTCTTT
abundance: -; v_gene: TRBV6-1; j_gene: TRBJ2-7; d_gene: TRBD1; CDR3aa: CASTGTASYEQYF; CDR3nt: TGTGCCAGCACTGGGACAGCCTCCTACGAGCAGTACTTC
abundance: -; v_gene: TRBV23-1; j_gene: TRBJ2-7; d_gene: TRBD2; CDR3aa: CASSQPKRLAGGQGEQYF; CDR3nt: TGCGCCAGCAGTCAACCCAAACGACTAGCGGGAGGCCAGGGGGAGCAGTACTTC
abundance: -; v_gene: TRBV5-5; j_gene: TRBJ1-2; d_gene: -; CDR3aa: CASSFYVPRGDGYTF; CDR3nt: TGTGCCAGCAGCTTTTACGTGCCACGGGGGGATGGCTACACCTTC
abundance: few; v_gene: TRBV4-3; j_gene: TRBJ1-2; d_gene: -; CDR3aa: CASSLVGEGYGYTF; CDR3nt: TGCGCCAGCAGCCTGGTGGGAGAGGGTTATGGCTACACCTTC
abundance: few; v_gene: TRBV19; j_gene: TRBJ1-3; d_gene: -; CDR3aa: CASSMEDYTIYF; CDR3nt: TGTGCCAGTAGTATGGAGGACTACACCATATATTTT
abundance: -; v_gene: TRBV5-4; j_gene: TRBJ1-2; d_gene: -; CDR3aa: CASSPGYGYTF; CDR3nt: TGTGCCAGCAGCCCGGGCTATGGCTACACCTTC
abundance: -; v_gene: TRBV7-6; j_gene: TRBJ1-5; d_gene: -; CDR3aa: CASSLAGDQPQHF; CDR3nt: TGTGCCAGCAGCTTGGCGGGGGATCAGCCCCAGCATTTT
abundance: few; v_gene: TRBV13; j_gene: TRBJ2-3; d_gene: -; CDR3aa: CASSSPTDTQYF; CDR3nt: TGTGCCAGCAGCTCTCCGACAGATACGCAGTATTTT
abundance: -; v_gene: TRBV7-9; j_gene: TRBJ2-7; d_gene: TRBD2; CDR3aa: CASSLIRAGVSHEQYF; CDR3nt: TGTGCCAGCAGCTTAATTCGGGCGGGAGTATCGCACGAGCAGTACTTC
abundance: few; v_gene: TRBV4-1; j_gene: TRBJ1-4; d_gene: TRBD1; CDR3aa: CASSQDGAGGHEKLFF; CDR3nt: TGCGCCAGCAGCCAAGATGGGGCAGGGGGGCATGAAAAACTGTTTTTT
abundance: few; v_gene: TRBV7-9; j_gene: TRBJ2-7; d_gene: TRBD2; CDR3aa: CASSFPSGLAGEQYF; CDR3nt: TGTGCCAGCAGCTTCCCTAGCGGCCTTGCGGGCGAGCAGTACTTC
abundance: few; v_gene: TRBV29-1; j_gene: TRBJ2-3; d_gene: -; CDR3aa: CSVSQTDTQYF; CDR3nt: TGCAGCGTTAGCCAAACAGATACGCAGTATTTT
abundance: -; v_gene: TRBV29-1; j_gene: TRBJ2-3; d_gene: -; CDR3aa: CSVQKAQGWSTDTQYF; CDR3nt: TGCAGCGTCCAAAAGGCGCAGGGATGGAGTACAGATACGCAGTATTTT
abundance: -; v_gene: TRBV4-3; j_gene: TRBJ2-3; d_gene: -; CDR3aa: CASSLTGTDTQYF; CDR3nt: TGCGCCAGCAGCCTTACGGGCACAGATACGCAGTATTTT
abundance: -; v_gene: TRBV7-6; j_gene: TRBJ2-3; d_gene: TRBD1; CDR3aa: CASSLGGQGTTITQYF; CDR3nt: TGTGCCAGCAGCTTAGGAGGACAGGGGACCACAATTACGCAGTATTTT
abundance: few; v_gene: TRBV7-2; j_gene: TRBJ2-5; d_gene: TRBD2; CDR3aa: CASSRGLAEETQYF; CDR3nt: TGTGCCAGCAGCCGCGGACTAGCGGAAGAGACCCAGTACTTC
abundance: -; v_gene: TRBV7-2; j_gene: TRBJ1-1; d_gene: -; CDR3aa: CASSLALNTEAFF; CDR3nt: TGTGCCAGCAGCTTAGCCTTGAACACTGAAGCTTTCTTT
abundance: -; v_gene: TRBV10-3; j_gene: TRBJ2-1; d_gene: -; CDR3aa: CAISGTVLGEQFF; CDR3nt: TGTGCCATCAGTGGGACAGTTCTAGGTGAGCAGTTCTTC
abundance: few; v_gene: TRBV4-2; j_gene: TRBJ2-3; d_gene: TRBD2; CDR3aa: CASSQEAYLAGGRSDTQYF; CDR3nt: TGTGCCAGCAGCCAAGAAGCTTACCTAGCGGGGGGGCGATCAGATACGCAGTATTTT
abundance: few; v_gene: TRBV9; j_gene: TRBJ2-1; d_gene: -; CDR3aa: CASSRGPAHYNEQFF; CDR3nt: TGTGCCAGCAGCCGGGGTCCCGCGCACTACAATGAGCAGTTCTTC
abundance: few; v_gene: TRBV6-4; j_gene: TRBJ1-2; d_gene: TRBD1; CDR3aa: CARMTGTDYGYTF; CDR3nt: TGTGCCAGAATGACCGGGACAGACTACGGCTACACCTTC
abundance: few; v_gene: TRBV5-1; j_gene: TRBJ2-3; d_gene: TRBD2; CDR3aa: CASSPGGRWDTQYF; CDR3nt: TGCGCCAGCAGCCCGGGGGGGCGTTGGGATACGCAGTATTTT
abundance: -; v_gene: TRBV4-3; j_gene: TRBJ2-2; d_gene: -; CDR3aa: CASSQDSVEYTGELFF; CDR3nt: TGCGCCAGCAGCCAAGACTCCGTTGAGTACACCGGGGAGCTGTTTTTT
abundance: -; v_gene: TRBV11-1; j_gene: TRBJ2-3; d_gene: -; CDR3aa: CASSLRYTDTQYF; CDR3nt: TGTGCCAGCAGCTTACGGTATACAGATACGCAGTATTTT
abundance: -; v_gene: TRBV10-2; j_gene: TRBJ2-1; d_gene: -; CDR3aa: CASTIQVSYNEQFF; CDR3nt: TGCGCCAGCACGATACAGGTATCCTACAATGAGCAGTTCTTC
abundance: -; v_gene: TRBV11-3; j_gene: TRBJ1-1; d_gene: -; CDR3aa: CASSSGGDITEAFF; CDR3nt: TGTGCCAGCAGCTCGGGGGGCGACATTACTGAAGCTTTCTTT
abundance: -; v_gene: TRBV30; j_gene: TRBJ2-5; d_gene: TRBD2; CDR3aa: CAWTSGQETQYF; CDR3nt: TGTGCCTGGACTAGCGGCCAAGAGACCCAGTACTTC
abundance: -; v_gene: TRBV9; j_gene: TRBJ1-5; d_gene: -; CDR3aa: CASSPSGSNQPQHF; CDR3nt: TGTGCCAGCAGCCCATCGGGTAGCAATCAGCCCCAGCATTTT
abundance: -; v_gene: TRBV18; j_gene: TRBJ1-2; d_gene: -; CDR3aa: CASTDNYGYTF; CDR3nt: TGTGCCAGTACAGATAACTATGGCTACACCTTC
abundance: -; v_gene: TRBV19; j_gene: TRBJ1-2; d_gene: -; CDR3aa: CASSIMKLPDYGYTF; CDR3nt: TGTGCCAGTAGTATCATGAAGCTCCCCGACTATGGCTACACCTTC
abundance: few; v_gene: TRBV6-1; j_gene: TRBJ2-7; d_gene: TRBD2; CDR3aa: CASSDRGRAYEQYF; CDR3nt: TGTGCCAGCAGTGATCGCGGGAGGGCGTACGAGCAGTACTTC